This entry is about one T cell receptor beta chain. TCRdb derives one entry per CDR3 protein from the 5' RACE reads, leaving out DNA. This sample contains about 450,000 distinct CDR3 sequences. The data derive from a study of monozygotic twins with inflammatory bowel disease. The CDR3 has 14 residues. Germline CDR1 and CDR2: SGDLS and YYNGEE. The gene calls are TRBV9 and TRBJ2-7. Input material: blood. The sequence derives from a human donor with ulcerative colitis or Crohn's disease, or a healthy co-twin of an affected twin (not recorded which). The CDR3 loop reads CASSPEIHSYEQYF.